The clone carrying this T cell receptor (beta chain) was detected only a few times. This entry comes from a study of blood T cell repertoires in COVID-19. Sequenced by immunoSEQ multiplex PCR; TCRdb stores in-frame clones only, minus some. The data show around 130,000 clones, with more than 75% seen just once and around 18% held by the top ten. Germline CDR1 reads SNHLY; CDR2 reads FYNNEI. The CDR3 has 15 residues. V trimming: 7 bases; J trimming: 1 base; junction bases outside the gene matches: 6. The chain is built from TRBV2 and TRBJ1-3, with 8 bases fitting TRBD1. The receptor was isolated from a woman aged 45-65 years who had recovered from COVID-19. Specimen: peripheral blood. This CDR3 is CASTGTGRSGNTIYF. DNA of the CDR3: TGTGCCAGCACTGGGACAGGTAGATCTGGAAACACCATATATTTT.